Given below is one TCR beta chain in context. This clone has a single count. Its antigen is currently not known. Base quality data are lacking; no much larger clone is found one base away. Using the deep immunoSEQ assay, multiplex PCR amplified TCR CDR3 regions from genomic DNA. For each cell subset, the extracted genomic DNA was distributed evenly across all wells of several immunoSEQ 96-well plates, and each plate served as one replicate. For sorted subsets, around 200 ng genomic DNA, equal to 30,000 or so T cell genomes, was loaded into each replicate PCR. Purified libraries were quantified with a Qubit 3.0 fluorometer, sized on a Bioanalyzer 2100, and re-quantified with the KAPA Library Quantification kit. Every immunoSEQ 96-well plate was sequenced on a separate single-read 150-cycle Illumina NextSeq 550 flow cell. As for the authors' bioinformatics: Because only junctional sequences without quality scores were contained in the immunoSEQ output, filtering matching that applied to full-length reads could not be performed. To assign V/J genes and CDR3, sequences were annotated using PyIR, a Python wrapper for IgBLAST v1.9, with IMGT germline references. Reads were removed for weak V/J assignments (E-value above 1e-6), missing CDR3, stop codons, out-of-frame junctions, or ambiguous translated residues. V3J clonotypes were defined by identical inferred V gene, J gene, and CDR3 amino acid sequence. Percentage overlap between repertoires was calculated by dividing the number of shared unique clonotypes by the size of the smaller repertoire. Richness of each repertoire was evaluated using RTK rarefaction, the Chao1 estimator, and Recon v2.1 estimates of unobserved clonotypes. Generation probabilities were computed with OLGA for all TCRbeta clonotypes obtained by the gDNA method from four donors. The clones in this table, taken by TCRdb from immuneACCESS, are in-frame only. Not every clone is retained; where verified, under half of the shortfall comes from an unresolved V gene, and the cause of the rest is unknown. The V and J calls and clone size are taken from that table; D and trimming were inferred from the DNA. In all, the sample holds 2,500,000 or so clones, and 92% of those were seen once. Together, the top ten hold 0.37% of the sample.

This entry comes from a study of shared clonotypes between healthy human individuals (TCRdb year 2020). As for the study more broadly: The cohort comprised two women and a few men aged 18 to 49 years. Per donor, leukapheresis produced somewhere between about 0.9 and 9.5 billion PBMCs. Blood TCR repertoires of about five healthy adults were deeply sequenced to estimate repertoire size and the extent of clonotype sharing between individuals. To increase sequencing depth and limit assay-specific biases, TCR repertoire library preparation and sequencing were carried out by different laboratories using diverse techniques. For each donor, CD4 naive and CD4 memory were each run on three plates, CD8 naive on two plates, and CD8 memory on one plate.

Summary of the overall study and its limitations: Compared with non-shared clonotypes, clonotypes shared by all four sorted-subset donors had higher generation probabilities. Even with the large sequencing depth, rarefaction of the sorted-subset datasets indicated that sequencing was incomplete. Pairwise subsampling led to the expectation that sequencing depth would affect the degree of clonotype sharing among donors. Because the study included a small number of donors, the genetic and exposure-history diversity represented was limited. Estimated clonotype richness was generally larger for naive than for memory subsets. Across four donors, about 5.2% of naive CD4, approximately 3.5% of naive CD8, roughly 2.2% of memory CD4, and around 0.4% of memory CD8 clonotypes were shared. Sampling was limited to blood, and TCR repertoires in tissue likely differ from TCR repertoires in blood.

Donors were healthy HIV-negative adults with no recently reported acute infections or vaccinations. All donors were Caucasian adults living in Nashville, Tennessee, USA. Magnetic negative selection was used to enrich CD4+ T cells, after which naive cells were positively selected on CD45RA and the negative fraction became the memory subset. Blood was collected by leukapheresis, and PBMCs were isolated by Ficoll-Histopaque density gradient centrifugation and then cryopreserved in liquid nitrogen vapor phase. Analytical flow cytometry was used to check the purity and quantity of each magnetically sorted T cell population. Genomic DNA was isolated from each sorted fraction and quantified by UV absorbance on a Nanodrop 2000c. The TCR originated in a man between 18 and 29 years old in good health. Some clones in this sample may be carry-over from other donors' samples. Sequencing used naive CD4+ T cells from PBMCs. The sample's cell subset or site label, in plain terms: CD45RA+ positively selected.

The nucleotide sequence reads TGTGCCAGCAGTTTCCCAGGGATGGGTTACGAGCAGTACTTC. Translation gives CASSFPGMGYEQYF. The V and J genes are TRBV28 and TRBJ2-7, with a weak D call of TRBD1 (5 bases match). Taken from cysteine to phenylalanine, the CDR3 has 14 residues. Kept here is only the CDR3 DNA, which spans 42 bases and is read in frame from base 1. CDR1 and CDR2 are drawn from the germline V gene: MDHEN, SYDVKM. A distance of 13 bases separates the germline ends of V and J, which lose 3 bases and 4 bases respectively.